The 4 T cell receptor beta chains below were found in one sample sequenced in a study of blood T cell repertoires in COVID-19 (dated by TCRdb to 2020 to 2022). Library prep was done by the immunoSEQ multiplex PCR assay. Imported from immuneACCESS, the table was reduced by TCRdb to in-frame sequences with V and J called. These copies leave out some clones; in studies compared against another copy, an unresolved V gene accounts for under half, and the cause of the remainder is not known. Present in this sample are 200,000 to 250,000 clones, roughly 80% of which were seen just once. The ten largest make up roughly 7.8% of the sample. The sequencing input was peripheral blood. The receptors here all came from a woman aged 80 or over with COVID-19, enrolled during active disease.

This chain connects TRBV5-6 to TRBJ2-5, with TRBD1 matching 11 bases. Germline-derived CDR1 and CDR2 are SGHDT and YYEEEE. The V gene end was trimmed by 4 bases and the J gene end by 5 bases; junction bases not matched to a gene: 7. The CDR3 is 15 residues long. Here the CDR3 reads CASSPRTGGWETQYF. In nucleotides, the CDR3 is TGTGCCAGCAGCCCACGGACAGGGGGCTGGGAGACCCAGTACTTC.

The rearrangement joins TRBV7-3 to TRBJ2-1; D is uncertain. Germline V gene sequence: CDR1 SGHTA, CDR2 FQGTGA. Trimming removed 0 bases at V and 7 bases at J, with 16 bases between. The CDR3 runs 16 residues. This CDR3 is CASSLTGTSLRNEQFF. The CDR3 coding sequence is TGTGCCAGCAGCTTAACCGGTACTTCTCTGCGGAATGAGCAGTTCTTC.

The CDR3 spells CASSGGLASGELFF. DNA of the CDR3: TGCGCCAGCAGCGGGGGACTAGCGTCCGGGGAGCTGTTTTTT. The chain joins TRBV5-1 to TRBJ2-2; the match to TRBD2 covers 10 bases. Per germline, CDR1 SGHRS and CDR2 YFSETQ. The CDR3 consists of 14 residues. The V segment lost 4 bases and the J segment 6 bases; nucleotides outside the gene matches: 3.

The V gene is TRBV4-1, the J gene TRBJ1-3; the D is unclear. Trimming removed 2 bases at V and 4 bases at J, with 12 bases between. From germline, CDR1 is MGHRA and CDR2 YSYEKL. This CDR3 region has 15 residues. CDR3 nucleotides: TGCGCCAGCAGCCAATCTAGCAGCCGCGGAAACACCATATATTTT. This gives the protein CASSQSSSRGNTIYF.